Below, 2 T cell receptor beta chains from the same sample are listed, as sequenced in a study of blood T cell repertoires in COVID-19. Measured with immunoSEQ multiplex PCR; TCRdb has only the in-frame clones, and not every one. This sample has more than 300,000 clones, with over 75% found just once. Sequencing input: peripheral blood. The receptor source for this set is a woman aged 25 to 39 with COVID-19, enrolled during active disease.

V is TRBV24-1 and J is TRBJ2-3; 11 bases map to TRBD2. CDR1 KGHDR and CDR2 SFDVKD come from the germline V gene. V dropped 3 bases and J dropped 2; count of bases not matched to a gene: 9. This CDR3 has 18 amino acids. The CDR3 is CATSDPGPGLAATDTQYF. The DNA of the CDR3 is TGTGCCACCAGTGATCCTGGCCCGGGACTAGCGGCCACAGATACGCAGTATTTT.

The genes are TRBV6-5 and TRBJ1-3; TRBD1 might be the D (6 bases). The germline V gene has CDR1 MNHEY and CDR2 SVGAGI. This CDR3 is built from 14 residues. Trimming pared 4 bases from V and 8 bases from J, leaving 15 bases between. The CDR3: CASSFQTGSHTIYF. The CDR3 DNA reads as TGTGCCAGCAGTTTTCAGACAGGATCACACACCATATATTTT.